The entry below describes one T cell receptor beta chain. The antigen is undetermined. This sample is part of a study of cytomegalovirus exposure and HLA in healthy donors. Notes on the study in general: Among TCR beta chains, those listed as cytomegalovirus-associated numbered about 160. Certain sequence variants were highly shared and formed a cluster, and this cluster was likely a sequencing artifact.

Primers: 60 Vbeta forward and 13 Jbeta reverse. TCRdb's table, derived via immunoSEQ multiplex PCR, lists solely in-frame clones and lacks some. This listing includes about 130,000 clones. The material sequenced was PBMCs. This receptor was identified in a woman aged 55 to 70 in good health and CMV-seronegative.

CDR3 DNA sequence: TGTGCCAGCAGCGTAGTTGGTAGCGGGGGGGTGGGGGATGAGCAGTTCTTC. Translated: CASSVVGSGGVGDEQFF. The chain recombines TRBV9 with TRBJ2-1; 11 bases are shared with TRBD2. The V gene end was trimmed by 0 bases and the J gene end by 8 bases; junction bases not matched to a gene: 10. The CDR3 length is 17 residues. From germline, CDR1 is SGDLS and CDR2 YYNGEE.